This T cell receptor (beta chain) appears in the sequencing data of a study of CD8 T cells in Susac syndrome. RNA in amounts of 0.5 to 1 ug was reverse transcribed with random hexamers. TCRdb ran MiXCR on the immunoSEQ multiplex PCR reads and lists one entry per CDR3 protein. The sample has some 200,000 distinct CDR3 sequences, around 93% seen once. This CDR3 has 15 residues. After removal of 5 bases from V and 3 bases from J, the junction contained 6 bases not matched to a gene. Germline lookup yields CDR1 SEHNR and CDR2 FQNEAQ (reference sequence). The V call is TRBV7-9, the J call TRBJ2-2, with TRBD2 matching 7 bases. The sequencing input was CD8+ T cells from PBMCs. The sequence was collected from a human donor with Susac syndrome. CDR3 bases: TGTGCCAGCAGCCAAGGGACTACCTACACCGGGGAGCTGTTTTTT. This encodes CASSQGTTYTGELFF.